This T cell receptor beta chain derives from a study of blood T cell repertoires in COVID-19. Study in general: Specimens from acute and convalescent COVID-19 originated in the United States, Italy and Spain.

This clone came up once. Trimming cost V 3 bases and J 15 bases, with 5 bases left between them. The CDR3 consists of 8 residues. Germline V gives CDR1 SQVTM, CDR2 ANQGSEA. Original methodology: Nucleated cell counts were estimated from reference gene primer amplification. Only in-frame clones appear in the TCRdb table, and some are missing; sequencing was by immunoSEQ multiplex PCR. V and J calls plus clone size are reproduced from that table; the DNA served to infer D and trimming. The table includes roughly 190,000 clones, 70% to 90% detected once. V and J are TRBV29-1 and TRBJ2-2; D is unclear. The TCR originated in a woman older than 75 in a cohort sampled during active or convalescent COVID-19. Sequenced: peripheral blood. CDR3 loop: CSVDRVFF. The CDR3 DNA follows: TGCAGCGTTGATCGGGTGTTTTTT.